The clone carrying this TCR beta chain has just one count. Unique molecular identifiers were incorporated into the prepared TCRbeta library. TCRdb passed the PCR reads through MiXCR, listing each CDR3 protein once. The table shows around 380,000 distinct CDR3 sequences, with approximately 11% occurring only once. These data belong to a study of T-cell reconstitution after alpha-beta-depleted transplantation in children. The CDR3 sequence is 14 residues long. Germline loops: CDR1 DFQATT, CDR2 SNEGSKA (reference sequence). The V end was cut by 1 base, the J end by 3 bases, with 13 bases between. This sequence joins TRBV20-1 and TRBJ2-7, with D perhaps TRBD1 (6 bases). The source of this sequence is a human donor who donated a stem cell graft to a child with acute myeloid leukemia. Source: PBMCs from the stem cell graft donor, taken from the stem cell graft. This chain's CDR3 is CSARGGLTVYEQYF. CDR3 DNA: TGCAGTGCTAGAGGGGGGCTTACGGTCTACGAGCAGTACTTC.